This TCR beta chain was found in a study of Tregs in tolerant kidney transplant recipients. On this clone itself: The sequence runs out 3 residues before the end of the CDR3; the remainder is reconstructed from the germline J gene.

Related graft donors supplied nonmyeloablative bone marrow transplants, and mixed chimerism was transient. Assay used: immunoSEQ multiplex PCR; TCRdb lists only in-frame clones, some missing. The sample table includes 23,000 or so clones. The CDR3 is made up of 13 amino acids. Sequenced material: CD4+ T cells from blood (PBMCs), taken 6 months after the transplant. The clonotype originates from a human patient who received a combined kidney and bone marrow transplant. Some T cells may have come from the graft donor. The chain joins TRBV23-1 to TRBJ1-2; 7 nucleotides match TRBD1. TRBV23-1 is flagged as an ORF with uncertain function. CDR3 DNA, as far as it was read: TGCGCCAGCGTCAGGGGGGTTCTGAGGGGC. Protein sequence: CASVRGVLRG. The full CDR3 protein reads CASVRGVLRGYTF.